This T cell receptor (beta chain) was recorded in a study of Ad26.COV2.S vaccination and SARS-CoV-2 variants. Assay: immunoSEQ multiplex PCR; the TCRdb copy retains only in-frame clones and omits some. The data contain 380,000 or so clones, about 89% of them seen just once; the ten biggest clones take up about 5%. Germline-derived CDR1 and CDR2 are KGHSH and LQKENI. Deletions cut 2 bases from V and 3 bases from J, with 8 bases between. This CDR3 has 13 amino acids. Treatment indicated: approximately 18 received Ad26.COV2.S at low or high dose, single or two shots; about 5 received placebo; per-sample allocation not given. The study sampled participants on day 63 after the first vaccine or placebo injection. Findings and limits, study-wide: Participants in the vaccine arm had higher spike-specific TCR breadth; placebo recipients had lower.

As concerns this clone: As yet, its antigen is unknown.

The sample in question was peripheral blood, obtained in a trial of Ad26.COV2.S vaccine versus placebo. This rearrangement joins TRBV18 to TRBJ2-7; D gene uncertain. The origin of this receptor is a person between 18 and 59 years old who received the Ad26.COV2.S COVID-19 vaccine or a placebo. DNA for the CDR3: TGTGCCAGCTCACCAAATAGTGACTACGAGCAGTACTTC. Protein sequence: CASSPNSDYEQYF.